This TCR beta chain was recovered during a study of T cells in Graves' hyperthyroidism and ophthalmopathy. Overall study context: The authors collected peripheral blood at initial diagnosis, before any treatment.

Per the germline V gene, CDR1 is SGHNT and CDR2 is YYREEE (reference sequence). The CDR3 spans 16 residues. Trimming took 2 bases from V and 3 from J, leaving 17 bases between them. The source material, RNA transcripts, was used to amplify TCR beta CDR3 regions. Primed by the HTBI set, a first-round RT-PCR was run on the TCR CDR3. MiXCR, run by TCRdb on the multiplex PCR reads, gives a single entry per CDR3 protein. In the table there are about 700,000 distinct CDR3 sequences, 13% to 15% of which are singletons. The sequence came from a woman under 30 with Graves' hyperthyroidism. Sequences were obtained from blood. The chain joins TRBV5-4 to TRBJ1-2, with D unresolved. This CDR3 reads CASSFNVVRSYYGYTF. CDR3 DNA: TGTGCCAGCAGCTTTAATGTGGTACGATCATACTATGGCTACACCTTC.